The 13 T cell receptor beta chains below were found in one sample sequenced in a study of blood T cells in healthy people across ages. A second about 6 to 12 cycle PCR used barcoded and J-beta primers. TCRdb re-derived calls from the 5' RACE reads in MiXCR, one entry per CDR3 protein. The sample consists of a few hundred thousand distinct CDR3 sequences, 25% to 35% of them appearing once. This sample was also put to use in a study of T cells of mothers and their children.

The source material was blood. These receptors were collected from a boy aged 2 to 10 in good health.

This clonotype was recorded many times. This chain links TRBV7-2 with TRBJ2-3; 7 nucleotides align to TRBD2. Germline CDR1 reads SGHTA; CDR2 reads FQGNSA. The CDR3 has 16 amino acids. V dropped 2 bases and J dropped 2; count of bases not matched to a gene: 7. CDR3 DNA sequence: TGTGCCAGCAGCTTACAAAGCGGGACCCTCACAGATACGCAGTATTTT. Protein product: CASSLQSGTLTDTQYF.

The chain has TRBV5-1 and TRBJ1-5; 8 bases align to TRBD1. Germline CDR1 and CDR2: SGHRS and YFSETQ. The CDR3 totals 18 residues. The V and J ends lost 0 bases and 3 bases, in that order; junction bases with no gene match: 11. CDR3 sequence (DNA): TGCGCCAGCAGCTTGGCTACCAGGGGGCAGAAGGACAATCAGCCCCAGCATTTT. It encodes CASSLATRGQKDNQPQHF.

Here the CDR3 DNA reads TGCAGCGTCGATCAGGGCTACGAGCAGTACTTC. This codes for CSVDQGYEQYF. The chain joins TRBV29-1 to TRBJ2-7; possibly TRBD1 for D (5 bases). V was pared by 6 bases and J by 3 bases, with 9 bases between. This CDR3 contains 11 residues. Germline V gene data show CDR1 as SQVTM and CDR2 as ANQGSEA.

In this sample, this clonotype turned up a few times. The CDR3 protein is CASSSRMVTEAFF. CDR3 DNA: TGTGCCAGCAGTTCCCGCATGGTAACTGAAGCTTTCTTT. V gene TRBV27 combines with J gene TRBJ1-1; no clear D gene. CDR3 length: 13 residues. V dropped 4 bases and J dropped 5 bases, with 11 bases sitting between them. The germline V gene has CDR1 MNHEY and CDR2 SMNVEV (reference sequence).

The gene calls are TRBV7-9 and TRBJ2-5; 9 positions agree with TRBD1. V shed 5 bases and J 1 base; nucleotides not matched to a gene: 5. Germline V lookup: CDR1 SEHNR, CDR2 FQNEAQ (reference sequence). This CDR3 contains 15 residues. In DNA form, the CDR3 reads TGTGCCAGCAGCCCGGCGACAGGGGGCCAAGAGACCCAGTACTTC. Translated, it gives CASSPATGGQETQYF.

This clonotype was seen a handful of times. The chain joins TRBV7-3 to TRBJ2-5; D remains ambiguous. CDR1 is SGHTA and CDR2 is FQGTGA in the germline V gene. V was cut by 2 bases and J by 1 base, with 14 bases left in between. The CDR3 has 16 residues. In nucleotides, the CDR3 is TGTGCCAGCAGCTTACCCGTCCCTGGGGTCCAAGAGACCCAGTACTTC. Translation gives CASSLPVPGVQETQYF. Full variable domain (rest looked up from reference TRBV7-3 and TRBJ2-5): GAGVSQTPSNKVTEKGKYVELRCDPISGHTALYWYRQSLGQGPEFLIYFQGTGAADDSGLPNDRFFAVRPEGSVSTLKIQRTERGDSAVYLCASSLPVPGVQETQYFGPGTRLLVL.

V usage is TRBV7-9 and J usage is TRBJ2-7, with TRBD2 matching over 12 bases. The end of the DNA fits TRBJ2-1 better, so the J call may be wrong. Germline loops: CDR1 SEHNR, CDR2 FQNEAQ (reference sequence). The CDR3 contains 15 residues. Here the CDR3 DNA reads TGTGCCAGCAGCTTAAGCCTAGCGGGGGGGCAGGAGCAGTTCTTC. This sequence encodes CASSLSLAGGQEQFF.

V is TRBV15 and J is TRBJ2-1, with TRBD2 matching 12 bases. The CDR3 length is 16 residues. Germline V CDR1 and CDR2: LNHNV, YYDKDF (reference sequence). V shed 3 bases, J shed 4 bases, and the junction held 4 bases outside the gene matches. The CDR3 bases are TGTGCCACCAGCAGGGATGGGACTAGCGGGTACAATGAGCAGTTCTTC. It codes for CATSRDGTSGYNEQFF. The variable domain in full, completed from reference TRBV15 and TRBJ2-1, reads DAMVIQNPRYQVTQFGKPVTLSCSQTLNHNVMYWYQQKSSQAPKLLFHYYDKDFNNEADTPDNFQSRRPNTSFCFLDIRSPGLGDTAMYLCATSRDGTSGYNEQFFGPGTRLTVL.

A remark on this clonotype: At one end, the junction sequence differs from germline, possibly due to a read error. The chain joins TRBV7-2 to TRBJ2-7, with 8 nucleotides matching TRBD2. Germline CDR1 SGHTA, CDR2 FQGNSA. This CDR3 region has 11 residues. The CDR3 sequence: CVSSLAGEQYF. CDR3 nucleotides: TGTGTCAGCAGCTTAGCGGGAGAGCAGTACTTC.

This clonotype was observed at least ten times. The rearrangement joins TRBV29-1 to TRBJ2-5; D is possibly TRBD1 (5 bases). The CDR3 is made up of 14 amino acids. Germline lookup yields CDR1 SQVTM and CDR2 ANQGSEA. V was clipped by 6 bases and J by 1 base, with 15 bases between them. In nucleotides, the CDR3 is TGCAGCGTAGCCGAACAGGCGCTCCAAGAGACCCAGTACTTC. Its protein is CSVAEQALQETQYF.

V gene TRBV6-1 combines with J gene TRBJ2-2, with 7 bases matching TRBD1. Trimming cost V 6 bases and J 3 bases; bases outside gene matches: 7. This CDR3 spans 15 amino acids. Per the germline V gene, CDR1 is MNHNS and CDR2 is SASEGT. CDR3 protein: CASSYQGVDTGELFF. The CDR3, as DNA: TGTGCCAGCAGCTACCAGGGGGTGGACACCGGGGAGCTGTTTTTT.

The chain carries TRBV7-2 and TRBJ2-3; D not resolved. V was cut by 1 base and J by 6 bases, with 14 bases left in between. CDR1 is SGHTA, CDR2 FQGNSA, per germline. The CDR3 runs to 15 residues. The DNA for the CDR3 is TGTGCCAGCAGCTTAGTTGCAAGGGAAGGGGATACGCAGTATTTT. It specifies CASSLVAREGDTQYF.

This clonotype was found a few times. The J gene is TRBJ2-3, the V gene TRBV27; unclear D gene. Looked up from germline, CDR1 is MNHEY and CDR2 is SMNVEV (reference sequence). V dropped 3 bases and J dropped 2 bases, with 6 bases sitting between them. The CDR3 totals 13 residues. The CDR3 sequence is CASSFSATDTQYF. The CDR3 bases are TGTGCCAGCAGTTTTTCAGCCACAGATACGCAGTATTTT.